One T cell receptor beta chain is described in this entry. The data were taken from a study of neurological immune-mediated disorders. TCRdb recomputed calls from the 5' RACE reads with MiXCR, one row per CDR3 protein. This sample carries tens of thousands of distinct CDR3 sequences, 10% to 13% of them seen once, and the ten largest clones take roughly 10%. This sample's time point: longitudinal time-point 1 (baseline). The CDR3 loop spans 16 amino acids. Trimming shortened V by 4 bases and J by 7 bases, and 20 bases separated the two germline ends. CDR1 is LNHDA, CDR2 SQIVND, per germline (reference sequence).

The J gene is TRBJ1-5, the V gene TRBV19; D perhaps matches TRBD1 (6 bases). Sequences were obtained from PBMCs. The sequence came from a man aged 25-45 years in good health. Written as DNA, the CDR3 is TGTGCCAGTAGTACGACGGGGCAGGGGATACGACAGCCCCAGCATTTT. Translated, it gives CASSTTGQGIRQPQHF.